This record covers a single T cell receptor beta chain. No antigen is known for it. The sample originates from a study of vaccination effects on CD4 cells after COVID-19. Whole-study context: After the second dose, samples were taken at median day 72.

TCRdb's table, derived via immunoSEQ multiplex PCR, lists solely in-frame clones and lacks some. The top ten clones hold approximately 1.5% of a sample with 27,000 or so clones, around 82% of them seen once. Study-wide results and caveats: Clones from infection and from vaccination both contracted markedly late after vaccination.

This CDR3 has 13 amino acids. Germline CDR1 LNHNV, CDR2 YYDKDF (reference sequence). Trimming stripped 1 base from V and 7 bases from J, with 7 bases between. In the ViraFEST assay, antigen-specific CD4+ clonotypes were identified by expansion after peptide-pool stimulation. Cells that had been cultured for less than 13 days were the source of isolated CD4+ T cells. Two-dose BNT162b2 or mRNA-1273 vaccination was given to participants. Each well held approximately 2.2 million PBMC cultured with roughly 9.7 ug/ml peptides and roughly 9.7 IU/ml IL-2. Both day 3 and day 7 saw half the medium replaced with IL-2 medium.

The clonotype originates from a human donor who received a COVID-19 vaccine. Some clones in this sample may be carry-over from other donors' samples. Sample: CD4+ T cells from PBMCs cultured with HCoV-NL63 spike peptides, taken after COVID-19 vaccination. The rearrangement uses TRBV15 and TRBJ1-4; D is ambiguous. CDR3 nucleotide sequence: TGTGCCACCAGCAGAGTCCCTAGTGAAAAACTGTTTTTT. Translated, it gives CATSRVPSEKLFF. The whole variable domain, remainder taken from reference TRBV15 and TRBJ1-4, is DAMVIQNPRYQVTQFGKPVTLSCSQTLNHNVMYWYQQKSSQAPKLLFHYYDKDFNNEADTPDNFQSRRPNTSFCFLDIRSPGLGDTAMYLCATSRVPSEKLFFGSGTQLSVL.